This TCR beta chain was found in a study of T cell responses to AZD1222 COVID-19 vaccine. The trim removed 3 bases at V and 3 bases at J, leaving 5 bases unmatched. The CDR3 runs to 15 residues. Germline assignment: CDR1 MNHEY and CDR2 SMNVEV (reference sequence). Second doses were pooled across both intervals (about 4 or about 12 weeks). Data came from immunoSEQ multiplex PCR; TCRdb stores just in-frame clones and leaves some out. Altogether roughly 150,000 clones are present, approximately 90% being singletons, with the ten largest covering around 2.1%. As for this clone: The antigen is undetermined.

Study-wide points: Repertoire sampling occurred only after the peak T cell response. Across spike, vaccine-associated CD4 TCRs were found, dominant at 160-218 and 743-854. Donors skewed white British and female; clonal diversity was possibly underestimated.

The clonotype was recovered from an adult who received the AZD1222 COVID-19 vaccine. The rearrangement joins TRBV27 to TRBJ2-7, with TRBD2 identical over 10 bases. Source: peripheral blood, taken 28 days after the second AZD1222 dose. This chain's CDR3 is CASSLRGTSDYEQYF. For the CDR3, the DNA is TGTGCCAGCAGTTTGAGGGGGACTAGCGACTACGAGCAGTACTTC.